These 5 T cell receptor beta chains share one sample of origin, sequenced in a study of shared clonotypes between healthy human individuals. It was CD45RO-negative cells, positively selected for CCR7, that made up naive CD8 cells, with terminally differentiated effector memory CD45RA+ cells excluded. The data were produced by immunoSEQ multiplex PCR, yet TCRdb's version contains in-frame clones alone and is incomplete. The sample consists of about 580,000 clones, roughly 98% of them appearing once. The sequenced sample consisted of naive CD8+ T cells sorted from blood. The receptors here all came from a man under 40 in good health.

Here the CDR3 DNA reads TGTGCCAGCAGTAGCGCCTTGACAGGGATGAACACTGAAGCTTTCTTT. Its protein is CASSSALTGMNTEAFF. J is TRBJ1-1 and V is TRBV2; 7 nucleotides match TRBD1. This CDR3 region has 16 residues. The trim removed 5 bases at V and 0 bases at J, leaving 9 bases unmatched. The germline V gene has CDR1 SNHLY and CDR2 FYNNEI.

V is TRBV30 and J is TRBJ2-5; 10 bases are a match to TRBD2. After removal of 3 bases from V and 5 bases from J, the junction contained 0 bases not matched to a gene. Looked up from germline, CDR1 is GTSNPN and CDR2 is SVGIG (reference sequence). The CDR3 consists of 12 residues. The CDR3 bases are TGTGCCTGGAGGGGACTAGCGGAGACCCAGTACTTC. Protein sequence: CAWRGLAETQYF.

V gene TRBV7-2 combines with J gene TRBJ2-7, with TRBD2 matching over 11 bases. Germline CDR1 is SGHTA and CDR2 is FQGNSA. The CDR3 covers 13 residues. The junction had 0 bases not matched to a gene; V was cut back by 5 bases and J by 3 bases. The CDR3 sequence: CASSGLAGYEQYF. CDR3 nucleotides: TGTGCCAGCAGCGGACTAGCGGGCTACGAGCAGTACTTC.

V is TRBV15 and J is TRBJ1-2; D is perhaps TRBD1 (6 bases). The CDR3 is made up of 15 amino acids. CDR1 is LNHNV and CDR2 is YYDKDF in the germline V gene (reference sequence). Trimming stripped 0 bases from V and 6 bases from J, with 14 bases between. In nucleotides, the CDR3 is TGTGCCACCAGCAGAGATAGGGGGGCTGGTAATGGCTACACCTTC. It yields the protein CATSRDRGAGNGYTF.

Regarding this clone: The same CDR3 can be traced to other DNA sequences in this sample. The chain recombines TRBV5-1 with TRBJ2-7, with unresolved D. The CDR3 extends over 13 amino acids. Germline V gives CDR1 SGHRS, CDR2 YFSETQ. Trimming took off 1 base at V and 1 base at J, with 6 bases between the two ends. This CDR3 reads CASSLLSSYEQYF. In DNA form, the CDR3 reads TGCGCCAGCAGCTTGTTGAGTTCCTACGAGCAGTACTTC.